These T cell receptor beta chains were read from a single sample in a study of cytomegalovirus exposure and HLA in healthy donors. The protocol was immunoSEQ multiplex PCR, while the TCRdb copy is restricted to in-frame clones and leaves out a portion. The sample lists about 160,000 clones, approximately 77% occurring once. The sequenced sample consisted of PBMCs. The receptors shown here come from a middle-aged man in good health and CMV-seropositive. Each CDR3 is given with its conserved first and last residue. The D gene is left open where the match is weak. Expanded clones are given a class, and other clones once, few, many or no size at all.

j_call clone_size d_call v_call cdr3_nt cdr3_aa
TRBJ1-2 few TRBD1 TRBV7-2 TGTGCCAGCAGCATGACAGGGAGCTATGGCTACACCTTC CASSMTGSYGYTF
TRBJ2-5 NA TRBD1 TRBV27 TGTGCCAGCAGTAGGCCGACAGGGGGCGTGGAAGAGACCCAGTACTTC CASSRPTGGVEETQYF
TRBJ1-2 NA NA TRBV4-1 TGCGCCAGCAGCCAAGAAGGAGTTGACTATGGCTACACCTTC CASSQEGVDYGYTF
TRBJ1-1 NA TRBD1 TRBV6-5 TGTGCCAGCAACCTCAGGGACAGGGAAACTGAAGCTTTCTTT CASNLRDRETEAFF
TRBJ2-6 NA NA TRBV4-3 TGCGCCAGCAGCCAAGTCGGACTCATATCTGGGGCCAACGTCCTGACTTTC CASSQVGLISGANVLTF
TRBJ2-5 NA NA TRBV10-1 TGCGCCAGCAGTGACCCCGGCGGGCAAGAGACCCAGTACTTC CASSDPGGQETQYF
TRBJ2-3 once NA TRBV19 TGTGCCAGTAGTATTGGTCAAGGGGCAACAGATACGCAGTATTTT CASSIGQGATDTQYF
TRBJ2-3 NA TRBD2 TRBV19 TGTGCCAGTAGTATAGTTCTAGCGGGGGGCAAGAGAGATACGCAGTATTTT CASSIVLAGGKRDTQYF
TRBJ2-7 NA NA TRBV7-2 TGTGCCAGCAGCGCCACCTACGAGCAGTACTTC CASSATYEQYF
TRBJ2-5 NA NA TRBV25-1 TGTGCCAGCAGCGAACCGAGACGGTGGGAGATCCAAGAGACCCAGTACTTC CASSEPRRWEIQETQYF
TRBJ2-5 NA TRBD1 TRBV7-7 TGTGCTAGCAGCCCCCCCGCAAAACAGGGGGCTGGGGAGACCCAGTACTTC CASSPPAKQGAGETQYF
TRBJ2-3 once TRBD2 TRBV5-1 TGCGCCAGCAGGAGACTAGCGGCAACAGATACGCAGTATTTT CASRRLAATDTQYF
TRBJ2-7 once NA TRBV7-9 TGTGCCAGCAGCTCAAGGGAGGTCGAGCAGTACTTC CASSSREVEQYF
TRBJ2-3 NA NA TRBV9 TGTGCCAGCAGCGTAGCCCCCTCTAGCACAGATACGCAGTATTTT CASSVAPSSTDTQYF
TRBJ2-1 NA TRBD2 TRBV27 TGTACCAGCAGGCTAGCGGGCTTACTCTCCTACAATGAGCAGTTCTTC CTSRLAGLLSYNEQFF
TRBJ1-6 few NA TRBV7-2 TGTGCCAGCACGCACGGGGGGGTCCTAAATTCACCCCTCCACTTT CASTHGGVLNSPLHF
TRBJ2-3 few NA TRBV6-4 TGTGCCAGCAGTGCAGGGACTAGCACAGATACGCAGTATTTT CASSAGTSTDTQYF
TRBJ2-1 NA TRBD2 TRBV7-6 TGTGCCAGCAGCTTAGCGACGGGGGGTTACAATGAGCAGTTCTTC CASSLATGGYNEQFF
TRBJ1-2 NA TRBD1 TRBV10-3 TGTGCCATCAGTCAACTACGGGACAGGGATGGCTACACCTTC CAISQLRDRDGYTF
TRBJ2-6 NA NA TRBV5-1 TGCGCCAGTTCGCAGGAGGGTTCCGGGTCTGGGGCCAACGTCCTGACTTTC CASSQEGSGSGANVLTF
TRBJ2-1 NA NA TRBV7-2 TGTGCCAGCAGCCCCCAGGGGTTTAGAAGGGATGAGCAGTTCTTC CASSPQGFRRDEQFF
TRBJ1-2 NA NA TRBV28 TGTGCCAGCACCCCTCGGGGGGCCGGCTACACCTTC CASTPRGAGYTF
TRBJ1-3 NA TRBD1 TRBV5-3 TGTGCCAGAAGCTTGGCCCCGGGACAGGGAAGAAACACCATATATTTT CARSLAPGQGRNTIYF
TRBJ1-1 NA NA TRBV27 TGTGCCAGCAGTTCAAACAGAAACACTGAAGCTTTCTTT CASSSNRNTEAFF
TRBJ2-7 NA NA TRBV27 TGTGCCAGCAGTTTACCGCAGGGGAGGGAGTACTTC CASSLPQGREYF
TRBJ2-2 NA TRBD2 TRBV4-3 TGCGCCAACAGCCAACCTAGCGGGGGATTCACCGGGGAGCTGTTTTTT CANSQPSGGFTGELFF
TRBJ1-2 NA TRBD1 TRBV6-1 TGTGCCAGCAGTGAGTGGACCAACAGGGGTAATGGCTACACCTTC CASSEWTNRGNGYTF
TRBJ1-5 NA TRBD1 TRBV19 TGTGCCAGTCATCCTCCTCGTCTCAGGGGGCCGCCCCAGCATTTT CASHPPRLRGPPQHF
TRBJ2-1 NA NA TRBV5-6 TGTGCCAGCAGCTTGGGAGGGGGCTCCTACAATGAGCAGTTCTTC CASSLGGGSYNEQFF
TRBJ1-5 NA TRBD1 TRBV5-1 TGCGCCAGCAGCTTGAGGCAGGGGGATCAGCCCCAGCATTTT CASSLRQGDQPQHF
TRBJ2-3 NA TRBD2 TRBV7-8 TGTGCCAGCAGCCCTAGAGCGGGACTAGCGGGGGCTGCAGATACGCAGTATTTT CASSPRAGLAGAADTQYF
TRBJ1-2 NA TRBD1 TRBV6-1 TGTGCCAGCAGGGCCGGGACAGGGGACTATGGCCACACCTTC CASRAGTGDYGHTF
TRBJ2-3 NA TRBD2 TRBV5-1 TGCGCCAGCAGCTTGGTTAGCGGGGGGCCAGATACGCAGTATTTT CASSLVSGGPDTQYF
TRBJ1-1 NA NA TRBV12-5 TGTGCTAGTGGTTTGGTAGATTTAGGGTTGGGGCACACTGAAGCTTTCTTT CASGLVDLGLGHTEAFF
TRBJ1-2 NA NA TRBV11-2 TGTGCCAGCAGCTTATCCGACACCCGATATGGCTACACCTTC CASSLSDTRYGYTF
TRBJ1-1 few NA TRBV7-9 TGTGCCAGCAGCCAGGGAAACACTGAAGCTTTCTTT CASSQGNTEAFF
TRBJ2-3 once NA TRBV10-3 TGTGCCATCGGTCGGACTGGGGATACGCAGTATTTT CAIGRTGDTQYF
TRBJ1-2 once NA TRBV29-1 TGCAGCGGCCTAGACCTCAACTATGGCTACACCTTC CSGLDLNYGYTF
TRBJ2-7 NA TRBD2 TRBV7-9 TGTGCCAGCAGCTTAGGCGGGGGGTCCTACGAGCAGTACTTC CASSLGGGSYEQYF
TRBJ1-1 NA NA TRBV7-8 TGTGCCAGCAGCTTCCAGGGATTAACTGAAGCTTTCTTT CASSFQGLTEAFF
TRBJ2-3 NA NA TRBV7-2 TGTGCCAGCAGCGGATTTGGACAGACAACAGATACGCAGTATTTT CASSGFGQTTDTQYF
TRBJ2-5 NA TRBD2 TRBV7-7 TGTGCTAGCAGCTTAAAGACTGGCGGGGGGGGTAAGGAGACCCAGTACTTC CASSLKTGGGGKETQYF
TRBJ2-7 NA NA TRBV28 TGTGCCAGCAGTCCTAATTACTACGAGCAGTACTTC CASSPNYYEQYF
TRBJ2-3 once TRBD2 TRBV4-2 TGTGCCAGCAGCCAGCCCCCCGGGACTAGCGGCACAGATACGCAGTATTTT CASSQPPGTSGTDTQYF
TRBJ1-2 NA TRBD1 TRBV27 TGTGCCAGCAGTCTTTTACGGGGACAGGGGGCGTTCGGCTACACCTTC CASSLLRGQGAFGYTF